These 30 T cell receptor beta chains were all obtained from the same sample, sequenced in a study of long-term antiretroviral therapy in people with HIV. Samples were assayed with immunoSEQ v3.0 at survey level. Clones were sequenced by immunoSEQ multiplex PCR, and TCRdb holds only the in-frame ones, with some missing. This table holds 25,000 to 30,000 clones, about 82% found once. Material: unsorted PBMCs, obtained 3 years after starting antiretroviral therapy. All receptors derive from a middle-aged man with HIV.

The chain uses TRBV5-4 and TRBJ1-1, with a possible D match to TRBD1 (5 bases). The V end lost 0 bases, the J end lost 7 bases, and 16 bases lay between the germline ends. CDR1 and CDR2 (germline): SGHNT, YYREEE (reference sequence). The CDR3 runs to 15 residues. The CDR3 loop reads CASSLGGAGQYEAFF. The CDR3 DNA reads as TGTGCCAGCAGCTTGGGTGGGGCCGGACAATATGAAGCTTTCTTT.

V and J are TRBV11-3 and TRBJ2-7; perhaps TRBD2 as D (6 bases). The ends were cut back, 5 bases at V and 0 bases at J, with 17 bases in the middle. The CDR3 consists of 16 residues. CDR1 is SGHNT, CDR2 YENEEA, per germline. CDR3 loop: CASSPLGSLSSYEQYF. The CDR3 nucleotides read TGTGCCAGCAGCCCCCTCGGGAGCCTCAGCTCCTACGAGCAGTACTTC.

This clone was seen just once. This chain joins TRBV10-2 and TRBJ2-5, with D perhaps being TRBD1 or TRBD2 (6 bases each). The CDR3 contains 13 residues. The germline V gene has CDR1 WSHSY and CDR2 SAAADI. With 8 bases removed from V and 4 bases from J, the gap between germline ends came to 14 bases. CDR3: CASREGGVETQYF. The CDR3 DNA sequence: TGCGCCAGCCGAGAGGGGGGTGTAGAGACCCAGTACTTC.

The gene calls are TRBV6-5 and TRBJ2-3; TRBD1 is a possible D gene (5 bases). Looked up from germline, CDR1 is MNHEY and CDR2 is SVGAGI. The V end was cut by 2 bases, the J end by 2 bases, with 8 bases between. This CDR3 contains 14 residues. The CDR3 DNA sequence: TGTGCCAGCAGTTACCAGGGTTTCACAGATACGCAGTATTTT. It translates to CASSYQGFTDTQYF.

The chain combines TRBV7-3 with TRBJ2-1; 7 nucleotides align to TRBD2. The germline V gene has CDR1 SGHTA and CDR2 FQGTGA. This CDR3 has 16 amino acids. The V gene end was trimmed by 5 bases and the J gene end by 7 bases; junction bases not matched to a gene: 14. The CDR3 DNA sequence: TGTGCCAGCAGCCCCCGAGAGACTAGCATGACTAATGAGCAGTTCTTC. It specifies CASSPRETSMTNEQFF.

The V call is TRBV2, the J call TRBJ2-2; weak D call: TRBD1 (6 bases). The CDR3 loop spans 13 amino acids. Germline V gives CDR1 SNHLY, CDR2 FYNNEI. The V and J ends lost 4 bases and 6 bases respectively, with 9 bases between them. The CDR3 sequence is CASSGEGAGELFF. CDR3 coding DNA: TGTGCCAGCAGTGGAGAGGGGGCCGGGGAGCTGTTTTTT.

By share, this clone ranks as medium-sized. This chain joins TRBV11-2 and TRBJ1-1; D is unclear. V was shortened by 5 bases and J by 1 base, with 8 bases between the two germline ends. The germline CDR1 and CDR2 sequences are SGHAT and FQNNGV. This CDR3 spans 13 amino acids. CDR3 nucleotides: TGTGCCAGCAGCCTTTGGTCGAACACTGAAGCTTTCTTT. Residues: CASSLWSNTEAFF.

This chain joins TRBV7-8 and TRBJ1-1, with D uncertain. CDR1 is SGHVS, CDR2 FQNEAQ, per germline. V gave up 5 bases and J gave up 1 base, with 8 bases separating them. The CDR3 is made up of 13 amino acids. The CDR3, as DNA: TGTGCCAGCAGCCAGGACCGGAACACTGAAGCTTTCTTT. Its translation is CASSQDRNTEAFF.

DNA for the CDR3: TGTGCCAGCACCGCAGACACAGGCTCTGGAAACACCATATATTTT. The encoded protein is CASTADTGSGNTIYF. The chain combines TRBV6-6 with TRBJ1-3, with D possibly matching TRBD1 (5 bases). Germline CDR1 is MNHNY and CDR2 is SVGAGI (reference sequence). The CDR3 totals 15 residues. V lost 7 bases and J lost 0, with 13 bases in between.

The genes are TRBV28 and TRBJ1-2; no reliable D call. Trimming shortened V by 4 bases and J by 7 bases, and 16 bases separated the two germline ends. The germline V gene has CDR1 MDHEN and CDR2 SYDVKM. CDR3 size: 14 residues. The CDR3 loop reads CASSSPDRMFGYTF. The CDR3 nucleotides read TGTGCCAGCAGTTCGCCGGATCGTATGTTTGGCTACACCTTC.

The chain joins TRBV7-8 to TRBJ1-4; D ambiguous. The germline V gene encodes CDR1 SGHVS and CDR2 FQNEAQ. There are 16 residues in the CDR3. The V gene lost 5 bases and the J gene lost 0 bases, with 13 bases spanning the gap. The CDR3 is CASSPSPGATNEKLFF. CDR3 sequence (DNA): TGTGCCAGCAGCCCGTCGCCCGGGGCAACTAATGAAAAACTGTTTTTT.

The gene calls are TRBV19 and TRBJ1-1, with 8 bases aligning to TRBD1. The J segment lost 0 bases and the V segment lost 8 bases, leaving 5 bases of the junction unmatched. This CDR3 has 14 residues. CDR1 is LNHDA and CDR2 is SQIVND in the germline V gene (reference sequence). CDR3 sequence reads: CASQGQGMNTEAFF. CDR3 in DNA: TGTGCCAGTCAAGGACAGGGAATGAACACTGAAGCTTTCTTT. The full variable domain, its missing parts supplied by reference TRBV19 and TRBJ1-1, is DGGITQSPKYLFRKEGQNVTLSCEQNLNHDAMYWYRQDPGQGLRLIYYSQIVNDFQKGDIAEGYSVSREKKESFPLTVTSAQKNPTAFYLCASQGQGMNTEAFFGQGTRLTVV.

The chain links TRBV14 to TRBJ1-1; 8 nucleotides match TRBD1. The V gene's germline CDR1 is SGHDN and CDR2 FVKESK. This CDR3 has 17 amino acids. V was pared by 3 bases and J by 0 bases, with 9 bases of the junction left unmatched. CDR3 amino acids: CASSHLRDRGLNTEAFF. The CDR3 DNA reads TGTGCCAGCAGCCACTTGAGAGACAGGGGACTGAACACTGAAGCTTTCTTT.

The V and J genes are TRBV7-9 and TRBJ2-5; 9 bases align to TRBD1. Germline V lookup: CDR1 SEHNR, CDR2 FQNEAQ (reference sequence). V dropped 5 bases and J dropped 5; count of bases not matched to a gene: 12. The CDR3 loop spans 16 amino acids. CDR3 in amino acids: CASSPPTTGGLETQYF. CDR3 coding DNA: TGTGCCAGCAGCCCCCCGACGACAGGGGGATTGGAGACCCAGTACTTC.

The V gene is TRBV25-1, the J gene TRBJ1-2; the D is unclear. The V end lost 3 bases, the J end lost 6 bases, and 20 bases lay between the germline ends. Germline V CDR1 and CDR2: MGHDK, SYGVNS. The CDR3 extends over 16 amino acids. The CDR3, as DNA: TGTGCCAGCAGTGACCCCGGCCCCGGGAAGTGGGATGGCTACACCTTC. Amino acids: CASSDPGPGKWDGYTF.

This chain uses TRBV7-2 with TRBJ2-7; tentative D call: TRBD2 (6 bases). Germline-derived CDR1 and CDR2 are SGHTA and FQGNSA. Deletions cut 1 base from V and 3 bases from J, with 10 bases between. The CDR3 sequence is 14 residues long. Here the CDR3 reads CASSLGGAGYEQYF. DNA of the CDR3: TGTGCCAGCAGCTTAGGGGGAGCGGGCTACGAGCAGTACTTC.

The chain couples TRBV7-2 to TRBJ1-2; 7 bases agree with TRBD1. V trimming: 6 bases; J trimming: 5 bases; junction bases outside the gene matches: 12. The CDR3 is made up of 15 amino acids. Germline V lookup: CDR1 SGHTA, CDR2 FQGNSA. The DNA for the CDR3 is TGTGCCAGCAGTCCTACCGGGACAGCTTCGTATGGCTACACCTTC. Translating gives CASSPTGTASYGYTF.

In its sample, this clone was seen a few times. The chain joins TRBV5-6 to TRBJ2-7, with 7 bases fitting TRBD2. This CDR3 comprises 15 residues. V lost 7 bases to trimming and J lost 2 bases; unmatched junction nucleotides: 12. Per germline, CDR1 SGHDT and CDR2 YYEEEE. The CDR3: CASVAGTVQPYEQYF. DNA for the CDR3: TGTGCCAGCGTAGCGGGTACCGTTCAGCCCTACGAGCAGTACTTC.

The count of this clone is one. This chain links TRBV7-2 with TRBJ2-7, with unresolved D. Germline loops: CDR1 SGHTA, CDR2 FQGNSA. V was clipped by 2 bases and J by 2 bases, with 10 bases between them. The CDR3 totals 14 residues. CDR3 amino acids: CASSLFQPTYEQYF. The CDR3 DNA sequence: TGTGCCAGCAGCTTATTCCAGCCTACCTACGAGCAGTACTTC.

There are a few counts of this clone. J is TRBJ2-2 and V is TRBV6-1; tentatively, D is TRBD2 (6 bases). The CDR3 has 15 amino acids. The ends were cut back, 2 bases at V and 7 bases at J, with 14 bases in the middle. Looked up from germline, CDR1 is MNHNS and CDR2 is SASEGT. The CDR3 spells CASSEMEGWYGELFF. The CDR3 nucleotides read TGTGCCAGCAGTGAAATGGAGGGATGGTACGGGGAGCTGTTTTTT.

The chain employs TRBV29-1 and TRBJ2-1, with TRBD2 identical over 11 bases. V lost 4 bases and J lost 7; bases outside the gene matches: 9. Germline lookup yields CDR1 SQVTM and CDR2 ANQGSEA. This CDR3 comprises 15 residues. CDR3 in amino acids: CSVAIAGGPGNEQFF. Here the CDR3 DNA reads TGCAGCGTTGCTATAGCGGGAGGGCCGGGGAATGAGCAGTTCTTC.

The V call is TRBV4-3, the J call TRBJ2-2; tentative D call: TRBD1 (5 bases). This CDR3 has 15 amino acids. V lost 0 bases to trimming and J lost 5 bases, with 10 bases between them. In germline, CDR1 is LGHNA, CDR2 YSLEER. The chain's CDR3 is CASSQDGARTGELFF. In DNA, the CDR3 is TGCGCCAGCAGCCAAGATGGGGCACGGACCGGGGAGCTGTTTTTT.

This chain links TRBV27 with TRBJ2-1, with 8 nucleotides matching TRBD2. The ends lost 5 bases at V and 6 bases at J; junction bases unmatched: 12. The CDR3 length is 16 residues. Germline V gives CDR1 MNHEY, CDR2 SMNVEV (reference sequence). In DNA, the CDR3 is TGTGCCAGCAGTACCCTCGGACTAGCAGTAAGCAATGAGCAGTTCTTC. As protein: CASSTLGLAVSNEQFF.

The gene calls are TRBV18 and TRBJ2-2; unclear D gene. The CDR3 runs 16 residues. V was clipped by 4 bases and J by 0 bases, with 12 bases between them. Germline V gene lookup returns CDR1 KGHSH and CDR2 LQKENI. DNA of the CDR3: TGTGCCAGCTCACAATCAGCGATCTCGAACACCGGGGAGCTGTTTTTT. Its translation is CASSQSAISNTGELFF.

This clone was counted a few times. CDR3: CASGQVTLVYEQYF. The CDR3 bases are TGTGCCAGCGGACAGGTAACGTTGGTCTACGAGCAGTACTTC. The chain carries TRBV7-2 and TRBJ2-7; 7 bases are a match to TRBD1. Germline assignment: CDR1 SGHTA and CDR2 FQGNSA. This CDR3 is 14 amino acids long. Losses at the gene ends were 8 bases for V and 3 bases for J; bases not matched to a gene: 10.

The chain links TRBV7-9 to TRBJ2-1; D is undetermined. This CDR3 contains 14 residues. Germline CDR1 and CDR2: SEHNR and FQNEAQ (reference sequence). Trimming took 5 bases from V and 7 from J, leaving 15 bases between them. The CDR3 spells CASSPDGARNEQFF. For the CDR3, the DNA is TGTGCCAGCAGCCCCGACGGCGCGCGGAATGAGCAGTTCTTC.

This chain uses TRBV30 with TRBJ2-1, with 11 positions matching TRBD2. The V and J ends lost 5 bases and 7 bases, in that order; junction bases with no gene match: 10. Germline CDR1 GTSNPN, CDR2 SVGIG (reference sequence). The CDR3 totals 15 residues. The CDR3 bases are TGTGCCTGGGGCTTTACTAGCGGGAGTAAGAATGAGCAGTTCTTC. Protein: CAWGFTSGSKNEQFF.

The genes are TRBV19 and TRBJ2-2, with 11 bases identical to TRBD1. The trim removed 7 bases at V and 6 bases at J, leaving 4 bases unmatched. CDR3 size: 14 residues. CDR1 LNHDA and CDR2 SQIVND come from the germline V gene (reference sequence). CDR3: CASTPGQGAGELFF. CDR3 coding DNA: TGTGCCAGTACCCCGGGACAGGGGGCCGGGGAGCTGTTTTTT.

This chain joins TRBV5-6 and TRBJ1-1, with D perhaps TRBD1 (5 bases). The CDR3 totals 14 residues. The germline V gene encodes CDR1 SGHDT and CDR2 YYEEEE. V was pared by 1 base and J by 1 base, with 8 bases between. The CDR3 nucleotides read TGTGCCAGCAGCTTGACAGGTAGGAACACTGAAGCTTTCTTT. This encodes CASSLTGRNTEAFF.

This chain links TRBV4-3 with TRBJ2-1; 7 bases match TRBD2. Germline V gives CDR1 LGHNA, CDR2 YSLEER. The ends lost 0 bases at V and 6 bases at J; junction bases unmatched: 8. The CDR3 is made up of 16 amino acids. The CDR3 DNA reads as TGCGCCAGCAGCCAAGATCTAAGCGGGAATGTCAATGAGCAGTTCTTC. This encodes CASSQDLSGNVNEQFF.